Listed below are T cell receptor beta chains from one sample, sequenced in a study of cytomegalovirus exposure and HLA in healthy donors. Sequencing was performed with immunoSEQ multiplex PCR; in TCRdb, only in-frame clones are kept and a portion is missing. The sample shows 200,000 to 250,000 clones, 65% to 80% of them seen only once. Source material: PBMCs. The receptors were gathered from a man aged 50-60 years in good health and CMV-seronegative. Both conserved end residues are part of each CDR3. Each record gives: D gene, clone size, V gene, J gene, CDR3 DNA, CDR3 protein. The D gene is left open where the match is weak. Clone size is not always given. Where it is, it says once, few, many or a class for expanded clones.

d_call: TRBD2
clone_size: -
v_call: TRBV19
j_call: TRBJ2-2
cdr3_nt: TGTGCCAGTACTCGGGGGGGTACAACGAACACCGGGGAGCTGTTTTTT
cdr3_aa: CASTRGGTTNTGELFF

d_call: TRBD1
clone_size: -
v_call: TRBV27
j_call: TRBJ2-7
cdr3_nt: TGTGCCAGCAGTTCAATTGGGACAGGGGCCTACGAGCAGTACTTC
cdr3_aa: CASSSIGTGAYEQYF

d_call: TRBD1
clone_size: -
v_call: TRBV6-5
j_call: TRBJ1-6
cdr3_nt: TGTGCCAGCAGCGCCGGGACAGGGGTTGTTTCACCCCTCCACTTT
cdr3_aa: CASSAGTGVVSPLHF

d_call: -
clone_size: -
v_call: TRBV4-2
j_call: TRBJ2-3
cdr3_nt: TGTGCCAGCAGCCAAGGGAGGAGGGGGCAAGATACGCAGTATTTT
cdr3_aa: CASSQGRRGQDTQYF

d_call: TRBD1
clone_size: few
v_call: TRBV18
j_call: TRBJ2-5
cdr3_nt: TGTGCCAGCTCAACACAGGGGGCGCTTGAGACCCAGTACTTC
cdr3_aa: CASSTQGALETQYF

d_call: TRBD1
clone_size: -
v_call: TRBV6-1
j_call: TRBJ1-2
cdr3_nt: TGTGCCAGCAGTGACGAGCCTACCGGGACAGGGATCTATGGCTACACCTTC
cdr3_aa: CASSDEPTGTGIYGYTF

d_call: -
clone_size: -
v_call: TRBV30
j_call: TRBJ2-1
cdr3_nt: TGTGCCTGGAGTGGGCACTACAATGAGCAGTTCTTC
cdr3_aa: CAWSGHYNEQFF

d_call: -
clone_size: -
v_call: TRBV28
j_call: TRBJ2-1
cdr3_nt: TGTGCCAGCAGCCTACGGAAGGTGGGCTATGAGCAGTTCTTC
cdr3_aa: CASSLRKVGYEQFF

d_call: TRBD2
clone_size: -
v_call: TRBV27
j_call: TRBJ2-3
cdr3_nt: TGTGCCAGCAGTGGACTAGCGAGCACAGATACGCAGTATTTT
cdr3_aa: CASSGLASTDTQYF

d_call: TRBD1
clone_size: -
v_call: TRBV6-5
j_call: TRBJ1-1
cdr3_nt: TGTGCCAGCAGTTCGACAGGGATGGAGACTGAAGCTTTCTTT
cdr3_aa: CASSSTGMETEAFF

d_call: -
clone_size: -
v_call: TRBV6-1
j_call: TRBJ2-7
cdr3_nt: TGTGCCAGCAAAACAGGGCCATTCTTGTACGAGCAGTACTTC
cdr3_aa: CASKTGPFLYEQYF

d_call: TRBD2
clone_size: -
v_call: TRBV5-6
j_call: TRBJ2-5
cdr3_nt: TGTGCCAGCAGCTTGGAGCTAGCGGGTCAAGAGACCCAGTACTTC
cdr3_aa: CASSLELAGQETQYF

d_call: -
clone_size: -
v_call: TRBV7-3
j_call: TRBJ1-1
cdr3_nt: TGTGCCAGCAGCCTCAGGCCAAACACTGAAGCTTTCTTT
cdr3_aa: CASSLRPNTEAFF

d_call: TRBD2
clone_size: -
v_call: TRBV19
j_call: TRBJ2-4
cdr3_nt: TGTGCCAGTAGACTAGCGGGAGCCAAAAACATTCAGTACTTC
cdr3_aa: CASRLAGAKNIQYF

d_call: -
clone_size: -
v_call: TRBV18
j_call: TRBJ2-7
cdr3_nt: TGTGCCAGCTCTCCCCCGGGGCCTAGGGGGGAGCAGTACTTC
cdr3_aa: CASSPPGPRGEQYF

d_call: TRBD1
clone_size: -
v_call: TRBV4-1
j_call: TRBJ2-5
cdr3_nt: TGCGCCAGCAGCCAAGATAGAAAGGACAGGGGAGAGACCCAGTACTTC
cdr3_aa: CASSQDRKDRGETQYF

d_call: TRBD1
clone_size: once
v_call: TRBV27
j_call: TRBJ2-7
cdr3_nt: TGTGCCAGCAGCAATATGCCCCTCCGGGACAGGGGGGTCCACGAGCAGTACTTC
cdr3_aa: CASSNMPLRDRGVHEQYF

d_call: -
clone_size: -
v_call: TRBV10-2
j_call: TRBJ2-2
cdr3_nt: TGCGCCAGCAGTGTAACAGGTCAACGGGGGGAGCTGTTTTTT
cdr3_aa: CASSVTGQRGELFF

d_call: -
clone_size: -
v_call: TRBV5-1
j_call: TRBJ2-2
cdr3_nt: TGCGCCAGCAGCGCGACAGGTACGAGCACCGGGGAGCTGTTTTTT
cdr3_aa: CASSATGTSTGELFF

d_call: TRBD1
clone_size: -
v_call: TRBV5-1
j_call: TRBJ1-1
cdr3_nt: TGCGCCAGCAGCTTGCGGACAGGGGGCAACACTGAAGCTTTCTTT
cdr3_aa: CASSLRTGGNTEAFF

d_call: -
clone_size: -
v_call: TRBV6-5
j_call: TRBJ1-4
cdr3_nt: TGTGCCAGCATGGATGCGGGCCTAGCAAATGAAAAACTGTTTTTT
cdr3_aa: CASMDAGLANEKLFF

d_call: TRBD1
clone_size: -
v_call: TRBV15
j_call: TRBJ1-1
cdr3_nt: TGTGCCACCAGCAGAGGACAGGGGGGAATCACTGAAGCTTTCTTT
cdr3_aa: CATSRGQGGITEAFF

d_call: -
clone_size: -
v_call: TRBV29-1
j_call: TRBJ2-1
cdr3_nt: TGCAGCGTTGGAGGACAGCCTTATGAGCAGTTCTTC
cdr3_aa: CSVGGQPYEQFF

d_call: TRBD1
clone_size: -
v_call: TRBV6-1
j_call: TRBJ2-1
cdr3_nt: TGTGCCAGCAGTCTCGGGGACAGGCCCGCGGGTAAGCAGTTCTTC
cdr3_aa: CASSLGDRPAGKQFF

d_call: -
clone_size: few
v_call: TRBV30
j_call: TRBJ2-5
cdr3_nt: TGTGCCTGGGGAGTCGAGCAGACCCAGTACTTC
cdr3_aa: CAWGVEQTQYF

d_call: TRBD1
clone_size: -
v_call: TRBV5-1
j_call: TRBJ1-4
cdr3_nt: TGCGCCAGCAGCCCAGGGGGCATTGAAAAACTGTTTTTT
cdr3_aa: CASSPGGIEKLFF

d_call: TRBD1
clone_size: -
v_call: TRBV6-5
j_call: TRBJ2-7
cdr3_nt: TGTGCCGTCGGGACAGGGGTTATAAGCTCCTACGAGCAGTACTTC
cdr3_aa: CAVGTGVISSYEQYF

d_call: TRBD2
clone_size: -
v_call: TRBV19
j_call: TRBJ2-1
cdr3_nt: TGTGCCAGTAGTCGTCCGGGACTAGCGGACTACAATGAGCAGTTCTTC
cdr3_aa: CASSRPGLADYNEQFF

d_call: TRBD1
clone_size: -
v_call: TRBV19
j_call: TRBJ2-5
cdr3_nt: TGTGCCAGTAGTACGACAGGGGGCGTTGAGACCCAGTACTTC
cdr3_aa: CASSTTGGVETQYF

d_call: TRBD2
clone_size: -
v_call: TRBV19
j_call: TRBJ2-7
cdr3_nt: TGTGCCAGTAGTAGCAAGGGACTAGCCTACGAGCAGTACTTC
cdr3_aa: CASSSKGLAYEQYF

d_call: -
clone_size: once
v_call: TRBV21-1
j_call: TRBJ2-7
cdr3_nt: TGTGCCAGCAGCAACGGGTTAATAGCGGGACCCTACGAGCAGTACTTC
cdr3_aa: CASSNGLIAGPYEQYF

d_call: -
clone_size: few
v_call: TRBV6-5
j_call: TRBJ2-1
cdr3_nt: TGTGCCAGCAGTTACGGCGGCTCGGAAGCGCGCAATGAGCAGTTCTTC
cdr3_aa: CASSYGGSEARNEQFF

d_call: TRBD2
clone_size: -
v_call: TRBV4-2
j_call: TRBJ2-3
cdr3_nt: TGTGCCAGCAGCCAAGGGTCTAGCGGGGTGCTTGGAGATACGCAGTATTTT
cdr3_aa: CASSQGSSGVLGDTQYF

d_call: TRBD1
clone_size: -
v_call: TRBV6-1
j_call: TRBJ1-3
cdr3_nt: TGTGCCAGCAGTGAACCCGGGACAGCTGGAAACACCATATATTTT
cdr3_aa: CASSEPGTAGNTIYF

d_call: -
clone_size: -
v_call: TRBV28
j_call: TRBJ1-6
cdr3_nt: TGTGCCAGCAGCCAAGAAAGGGGGACATCACCCCTCCACTTT
cdr3_aa: CASSQERGTSPLHF

d_call: TRBD1
clone_size: -
v_call: TRBV7-2
j_call: TRBJ1-1
cdr3_nt: TGTGCCAGCAGCTTAGAGACAGGGGGAAGCACTGAAGCTTTCTTT
cdr3_aa: CASSLETGGSTEAFF

d_call: -
clone_size: -
v_call: TRBV28
j_call: TRBJ1-2
cdr3_nt: TGTGCCAGCAGTTTATTGTCAGTTAATGGCTACACCTTC
cdr3_aa: CASSLLSVNGYTF

d_call: -
clone_size: -
v_call: TRBV28
j_call: TRBJ1-2
cdr3_nt: TGTGCCAGCACTGGGACAAAGTATGGCTACACCTTC
cdr3_aa: CASTGTKYGYTF

d_call: -
clone_size: -
v_call: TRBV21-1
j_call: TRBJ2-7
cdr3_nt: TGTGCCAGCAGCAAAAAACAGGGGGGCGAGCAGTACTTC
cdr3_aa: CASSKKQGGEQYF

d_call: -
clone_size: few
v_call: TRBV30
j_call: TRBJ2-3
cdr3_nt: TGTGCCTGGATTGCGGGGGCTAGCACAGATACGCAGTATTTT
cdr3_aa: CAWIAGASTDTQYF

d_call: TRBD2
clone_size: -
v_call: TRBV5-1
j_call: TRBJ2-2
cdr3_nt: TGCGCCAGCAGTAGCGGGACTAACACCGGGGAGCTGTTTTTT
cdr3_aa: CASSSGTNTGELFF

d_call: -
clone_size: -
v_call: TRBV2
j_call: TRBJ1-4
cdr3_nt: TGTGCCAGCAATAGAGGAGGCCTGGAAAAACTGTTTTTT
cdr3_aa: CASNRGGLEKLFF

d_call: -
clone_size: once
v_call: TRBV13
j_call: TRBJ2-7
cdr3_nt: TGTGCCAGCAGCGCAGAGACAGCTTCGGCTGGCGAGCAGTACTTC
cdr3_aa: CASSAETASAGEQYF

d_call: -
clone_size: -
v_call: TRBV6-6
j_call: TRBJ2-7
cdr3_nt: TGTGCCAGCAGTCCGTTCTCCGGCGAGCAGTACTTC
cdr3_aa: CASSPFSGEQYF

d_call: TRBD2
clone_size: -
v_call: TRBV4-1
j_call: TRBJ2-1
cdr3_nt: TGCGCCAGCAGCCAAGCCGGACTAGCGGGAGACAATGAGCAGTTCTTC
cdr3_aa: CASSQAGLAGDNEQFF

d_call: -
clone_size: -
v_call: TRBV11-2
j_call: TRBJ1-3
cdr3_nt: TGTGCCAGCAGCCCATGGGCAGACTACTCTGGAAACACCATATATTTT
cdr3_aa: CASSPWADYSGNTIYF

d_call: TRBD1
clone_size: few
v_call: TRBV9
j_call: TRBJ1-2
cdr3_nt: TGTGCCAGCAGCGCTCCGGGACAGCCCTCCTATGGCTACACCTTC
cdr3_aa: CASSAPGQPSYGYTF

d_call: -
clone_size: -
v_call: TRBV7-9
j_call: TRBJ1-1
cdr3_nt: TGTGCCAGCAGCACCGGGGGTTGGGAAACTGAAGCTTTCTTT
cdr3_aa: CASSTGGWETEAFF

d_call: TRBD1
clone_size: -
v_call: TRBV18
j_call: TRBJ1-2
cdr3_nt: TGTGCCAGCTCACCTGGGACAGGGGAAGGCTACACCTTC
cdr3_aa: CASSPGTGEGYTF

d_call: -
clone_size: -
v_call: TRBV28
j_call: TRBJ2-3
cdr3_nt: TGTGCCAGCAGTCCCATTCAACAGGGGGGGTTTTCTGATACGCAGTATTTT
cdr3_aa: CASSPIQQGGFSDTQYF

d_call: TRBD1
clone_size: once
v_call: TRBV9
j_call: TRBJ1-1
cdr3_nt: TGTGCCAGCAGCACGACCGGGACAGCCCTTGAAGCTTTCTTT
cdr3_aa: CASSTTGTALEAFF

d_call: -
clone_size: few
v_call: TRBV11-1
j_call: TRBJ2-7
cdr3_nt: TGTGCCAGCAGCCTAACCACCTACGAGCAGTACTTC
cdr3_aa: CASSLTTYEQYF

d_call: -
clone_size: -
v_call: TRBV5-6
j_call: TRBJ2-1
cdr3_nt: TGTGCCAGCAGCTTGGTAGTGAATGAGCAGTTCTTC
cdr3_aa: CASSLVVNEQFF

d_call: -
clone_size: few
v_call: TRBV7-6
j_call: TRBJ2-3
cdr3_nt: TGTGCCAGCAGCCCGCAGACTATCGGCGATACGCAGTATTTT
cdr3_aa: CASSPQTIGDTQYF